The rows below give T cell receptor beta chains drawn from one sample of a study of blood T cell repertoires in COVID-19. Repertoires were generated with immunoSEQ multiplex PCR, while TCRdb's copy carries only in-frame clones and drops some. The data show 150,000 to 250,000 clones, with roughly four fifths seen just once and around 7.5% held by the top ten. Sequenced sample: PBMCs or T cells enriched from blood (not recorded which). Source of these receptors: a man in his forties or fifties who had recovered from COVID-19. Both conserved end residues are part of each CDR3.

CDR3: CAWSVAGVPTGELFF; V: TRBV30
CDR3: CASSISGRDTQYF; V: TRBV19
CDR3: CSASPLPGSYGYTF; V: TRBV20-1
CDR3: CATSELRQGPQYF; V: TRBV24-1
CDR3: CAWSRTEWVAYGYTF; V: TRBV30
CDR3: CSVEGTGNNEKLFF; V: TRBV29-1
CDR3: CASSLRPRRDSGNTIYF; V: TRBV7-9
CDR3: CASSTGYNSPLHF; V: TRBV19
CDR3: CASSSGGGGYGYTF; V: TRBV5-1
CDR3: CASSSLRSIGGNEKLFF; V: TRBV6-2/TRBV6-3
CDR3: CASSPRDRTHEQYF; V: TRBV18
CDR3: CASSESGTGKVTQYF; V: TRBV6-1
CDR3: CASSPTANSPLHF; V: TRBV18
CDR3: CASSFGETQFF; V: TRBV27
CDR3: CASSLGGGAAKNIQYF; V: TRBV5-4
CDR3: CASRLASGGWVNEQFF; V: TRBV3-1/TRBV3-2
CDR3: CASRAEGLEQYF; V: TRBV2
CDR3: CATSTLYEAFF; V: TRBV6-6
CDR3: CASSPDRVKGNTIYF; V: TRBV7-8
CDR3: CASSIHWQADTQYF; V: TRBV19
CDR3: CASSTGSLNTEAFF; V: TRBV28
CDR3: CASRRVDSLGFRYEQYF; V: TRBV10-2
CDR3: CASTSNAGGLTYNEQFF; V: TRBV5-4
CDR3: CASREDRDQETQYF; V: TRBV10-2
CDR3: CASSQPTGVLYF; V: TRBV3-1/TRBV3-2
CDR3: CASSQGDHRDSFTYGYTF; V: TRBV3-1/TRBV3-2
CDR3: CASGQGSQPQHF; V: TRBV10-2